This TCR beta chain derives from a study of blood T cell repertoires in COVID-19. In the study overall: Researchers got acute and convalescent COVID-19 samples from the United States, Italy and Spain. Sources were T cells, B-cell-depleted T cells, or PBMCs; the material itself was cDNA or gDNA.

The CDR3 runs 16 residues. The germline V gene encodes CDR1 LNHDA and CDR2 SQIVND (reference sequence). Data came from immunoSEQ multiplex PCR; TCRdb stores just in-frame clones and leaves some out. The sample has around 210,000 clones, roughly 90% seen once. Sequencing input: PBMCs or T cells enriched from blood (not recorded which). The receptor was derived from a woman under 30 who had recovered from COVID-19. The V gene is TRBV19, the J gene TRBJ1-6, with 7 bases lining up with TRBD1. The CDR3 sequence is CDTPEDRDSYNSPLHF. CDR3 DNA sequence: TGTGACACTCCCGAGGACCGGGACAGCTATAATTCACCCCTCCACTTT.